One sample yielded the 30 T cell receptor beta chains listed below, sequenced in a study of T cells expressing NK-cell markers. From the 5' RACE reads, TCRdb lists one entry per CDR3 protein and no DNA. The table lists hundreds of thousands of distinct CDR3 sequences. The sample comprised blood T cells: a sorted CD56 or NKG2C T cell subset, CD4+ or CD8+ T cells, or bulk PBMC T cells (not recorded which). These receptors were obtained from a man younger than 35 in good health.

This chain joins TRBV27 and TRBJ2-3; the D call of TRBD2 rests on TCRdb alone, since no DNA is present to check it. The CDR3 consists of 16 residues. CDR1 and CDR2 from the germline V gene are MNHEY and SMNVEV (reference sequence). The CDR3 loop reads CASRHLAGGSIDTQYF.

The chain has TRBV5-5 and TRBJ2-7; the D call from TCRdb, TRBD2, cannot be confirmed without DNA. CDR1 is SGHKS and CDR2 is YYEKEE in the germline V gene (reference sequence). This CDR3 comprises 17 residues. The CDR3 loop is CASSLVLSGRVTYEQYF. The whole variable domain, remainder taken from reference TRBV5-5 and TRBJ2-7, is DAGVTQSPTHLIKTRGQQVTLRCSPISGHKSVSWYQQVLGQGPQFIFQYYEKEERGRGNFPDRFSARQFPNYSSELNVNALLLGDSALYLCASSLVLSGRVTYEQYFGPGTRLTVT.

The chain joins TRBV20-1 to TRBJ2-1; TCRdb's D gene call, TRBD2, goes unchecked for lack of DNA. Germline-derived CDR1 and CDR2 are DFQATT and SNEGSKA (reference sequence). The CDR3 runs to 14 residues. The CDR3 region is CSARDPLALGEQFF.

The chain uses TRBV7-9 and TRBJ2-1. This CDR3 contains 14 residues. Germline V gene lookup returns CDR1 SEHNR and CDR2 FQNEAQ (reference sequence). CDR3 in amino acids: CASASGIPGNEQFF.

This rearrangement joins TRBV5-1 to TRBJ2-4; TCRdb's D gene call, TRBD1, goes unchecked for lack of DNA. This CDR3 is 14 amino acids long. The germline CDR1 and CDR2 sequences are SGHRS and YFSETQ. This CDR3 is CASTPGGTKNIQYF.

V gene TRBV29-1 combines with J gene TRBJ2-5; the D call of TRBD2 rests on TCRdb alone, since no DNA is present to check it. The CDR3 has 14 residues. Germline assignment: CDR1 SQVTM and CDR2 ANQGSEA. CDR3 protein: CSVESPSGEETQYF.

The V and J genes are TRBV9 and TRBJ1-2; TCRdb lists TRBD1, though no DNA is available to test this call. The germline CDR1 and CDR2 sequences are SGDLS and YYNGEE. The CDR3 contains 14 residues. This CDR3 is CASSVAEGDYGYTF.

The chain joins TRBV20-1 to TRBJ2-3; TCRdb outputs TRBD1, but without DNA this stays unchecked. CDR1 DFQATT and CDR2 SNEGSKA come from the germline V gene (reference sequence). CDR3 length equals 14 residues. The CDR3 region is CSASESSRADTQYF.

V is TRBV25-1 and J is TRBJ2-7; TCRdb names TRBD2, which stays unverified in the absence of DNA. This CDR3 is built from 15 residues. Germline loops: CDR1 MGHDK, CDR2 SYGVNS. The CDR3 reads CATAGRTLLRYEQYF.

V is TRBV29-1 and J is TRBJ2-1; TCRdb calls TRBD2, which cannot be checked without DNA. The CDR3 totals 17 residues. Germline V gives CDR1 SQVTM, CDR2 ANQGSEA. CDR3 loop: CSVEGDSESNSYNEQFF.

The genes are TRBV2 and TRBJ2-5; TCRdb returns TRBD2, unconfirmable since there is no DNA. CDR1 is SNHLY and CDR2 is FYNNEI in the germline V gene. The CDR3 totals 12 residues. Here the CDR3 reads CASAGTRETQYF. Full variable domain (outside the CDR3, taken from reference TRBV2 and TRBJ2-5): EPEVTQTPSHQVTQMGQEVILRCVPISNHLYFYWYRQILGQKVEFLVSFYNNEISEKSEIFDDQFSVERPDGSNFTLKIRSTKLEDSAMYFCASAGTRETQYFGPGTRLLVL.

This chain joins TRBV7-2 and TRBJ2-5; the D call of TRBD1 rests on TCRdb alone, since no DNA is present to check it. The CDR3 runs to 14 residues. Germline CDR1 and CDR2: SGHTA and FQGNSA. The CDR3: CASTPRGGEETQYF.

V usage is TRBV15 and J usage is TRBJ2-5; TCRdb lists TRBD1, though no DNA is available to test this call. The germline gives CDR1 LNHNV, CDR2 YYDKDF (reference sequence). The CDR3 spans 14 residues. This CDR3 reads CATSSQGGLETQYF.

This sequence joins TRBV5-1 and TRBJ2-2. CDR1 SGHRS and CDR2 YFSETQ come from the germline V gene. This CDR3 has 14 residues. The CDR3 loop reads CASSSDTFTGELFF.

CDR3: CAWRDGGEQFF. The chain recombines TRBV30 with TRBJ2-1. CDR3 length equals 11 residues. Looked up from germline, CDR1 is GTSNPN and CDR2 is SVGIG (reference sequence).

The V and J genes are TRBV18 and TRBJ2-7; TCRdb designates TRBD1, a call that cannot be tested without DNA. This CDR3 is 16 amino acids long. Germline values: CDR1 KGHSH, CDR2 LQKENI. CDR3 amino acids: CASSPFISDRPYEQYF.

J is TRBJ1-4 and V is TRBV7-8; TCRdb's assignment of TRBD1 cannot be checked, as there is no DNA. CDR1 SGHVS and CDR2 FQNEAQ come from the germline V gene. The CDR3 contains 16 residues. This CDR3 reads CASSFRQGKTNEKLFF.

The rearrangement links TRBV29-1 to TRBJ2-7; there is no DNA to check the TCRdb D call of TRBD1. This CDR3 contains 13 residues. Germline assignment: CDR1 SQVTM and CDR2 ANQGSEA. The CDR3 protein is CSADGQGKGEQYF.

The chain joins TRBV12-3 or TRBV12-4 to TRBJ1-1. This CDR3 has 16 amino acids. The chain's CDR3 is CASSPLVAGGVTEAFF.

J is TRBJ1-6 and V is TRBV10-3; TCRdb's D gene call, TRBD1, goes unchecked for lack of DNA. Germline assignment: CDR1 ENHRY and CDR2 SYGVKD. This CDR3 has 14 amino acids. CDR3 in amino acids: CAISGDRGNSPLHF.

The CDR3 spells CASSPVAGAPDNEQFF. The rearrangement joins TRBV11-3 to TRBJ2-1; the D call from TCRdb, TRBD2, cannot be confirmed without DNA. CDR1 is SGHNT, CDR2 YENEEA, per germline. This CDR3 has 16 amino acids.

This chain links TRBV20-1 with TRBJ1-6; TCRdb gives TRBD1 as the D gene, but with no DNA this cannot be confirmed. Germline CDR1 and CDR2: DFQATT and SNEGSKA (reference sequence). CDR3 length equals 20 residues. The CDR3 spells CSARDPTRGQGSSYNSPLHF.

The V and J genes are TRBV12-3 or TRBV12-4 and TRBJ1-2. The CDR3 extends over 12 amino acids. The CDR3 spells CASSSHEKGYTF.

The chain links TRBV24-1 to TRBJ2-7; TCRdb returns TRBD2, unconfirmable since there is no DNA. There are 13 residues in the CDR3. Germline V gene data show CDR1 as KGHDR and CDR2 as SFDVKD. CDR3 residues: CAIGGTGLNEQYF.

The chain uses TRBV11-2 and TRBJ2-3; TCRdb's D call of TRBD1 is untestable without DNA. Per germline, CDR1 SGHAT and CDR2 FQNNGV. The CDR3 runs to 16 residues. The CDR3 loop reads CASSTYRGQVTDTQYF.

V is TRBV20-1 and J is TRBJ1-6; checking the TCRdb D call of TRBD1 is not possible without DNA. Germline loops: CDR1 DFQATT, CDR2 SNEGSKA (reference sequence). The CDR3 contains 13 residues. CDR3 sequence: CSAHGTSNSPLHF.

This chain links TRBV14 with TRBJ2-1; TCRdb gives TRBD1 as the D gene, but with no DNA this cannot be confirmed. The CDR3 is made up of 13 amino acids. The germline V gene encodes CDR1 SGHDN and CDR2 FVKESK. CDR3 amino acids: CASSQTTGGEQFF.

The chain employs TRBV27 and TRBJ2-3; TCRdb designates TRBD2, a call that cannot be tested without DNA. The CDR3 length is 16 residues. Germline CDR1 is MNHEY and CDR2 is SMNVEV (reference sequence). This CDR3 reads CASSLFGTSVSDTQYF.

CDR3 residues: CACRPGGLNTGELFF. This chain connects TRBV6-1 to TRBJ2-2; TCRdb outputs TRBD2, but without DNA this stays unchecked. Germline V gene data show CDR1 as MNHNS and CDR2 as SASEGT. The CDR3 sequence is 15 residues long.

V usage is TRBV6-2 or TRBV6-3 and J usage is TRBJ2-3; TCRdb outputs TRBD2, but without DNA this stays unchecked. CDR1 and CDR2 from the germline V gene are MNHEY and SVGEGT. CDR3 length: 21 residues. Here the CDR3 reads CASSVLPRLLSQRGGTDTQYF.